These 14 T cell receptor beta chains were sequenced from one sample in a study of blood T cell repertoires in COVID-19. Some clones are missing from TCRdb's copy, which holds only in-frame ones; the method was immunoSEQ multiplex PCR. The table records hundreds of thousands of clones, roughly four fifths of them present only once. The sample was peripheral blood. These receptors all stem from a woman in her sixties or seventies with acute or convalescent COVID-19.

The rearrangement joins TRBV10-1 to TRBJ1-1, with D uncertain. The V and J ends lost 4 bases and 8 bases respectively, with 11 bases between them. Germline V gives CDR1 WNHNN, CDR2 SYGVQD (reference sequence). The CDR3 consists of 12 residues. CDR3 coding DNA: TGCGCCAGCAGTGCCGGTCCACCAGAAGCTTTCTTT. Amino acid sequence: CASSAGPPEAFF.

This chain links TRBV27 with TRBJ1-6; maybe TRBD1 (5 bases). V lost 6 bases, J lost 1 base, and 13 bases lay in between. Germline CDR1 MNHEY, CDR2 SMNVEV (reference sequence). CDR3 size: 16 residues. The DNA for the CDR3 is TGTGCCAGCAGCCGATGGGAGGGGTCCTATAATTCACCCCTCCACTTT. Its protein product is CASSRWEGSYNSPLHF.

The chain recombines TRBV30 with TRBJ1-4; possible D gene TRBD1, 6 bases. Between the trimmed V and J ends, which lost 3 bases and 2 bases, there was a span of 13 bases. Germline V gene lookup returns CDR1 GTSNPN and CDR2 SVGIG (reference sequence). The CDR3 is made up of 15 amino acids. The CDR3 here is CAWRRQGMTNEKLFF. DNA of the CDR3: TGTGCCTGGAGGAGGCAGGGGATGACTAATGAAAAACTGTTTTTT.

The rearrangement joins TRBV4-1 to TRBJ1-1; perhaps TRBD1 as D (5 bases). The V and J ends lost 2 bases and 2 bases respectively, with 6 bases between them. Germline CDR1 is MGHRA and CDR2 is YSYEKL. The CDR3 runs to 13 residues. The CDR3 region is CASSQRGNTEAFF. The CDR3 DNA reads TGCGCCAGCAGCCAAAGGGGCAACACTGAAGCTTTCTTT.

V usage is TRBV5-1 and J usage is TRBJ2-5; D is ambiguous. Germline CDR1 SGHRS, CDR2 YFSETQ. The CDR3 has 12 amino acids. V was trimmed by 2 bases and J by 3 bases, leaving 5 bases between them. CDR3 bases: TGCGCCAGCAGCTTAGAGGAAGAGACCCAGTACTTC. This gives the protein CASSLEEETQYF.

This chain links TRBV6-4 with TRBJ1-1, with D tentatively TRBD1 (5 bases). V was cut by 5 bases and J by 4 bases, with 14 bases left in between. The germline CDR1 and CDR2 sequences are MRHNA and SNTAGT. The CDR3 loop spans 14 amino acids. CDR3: CASSPAGVGTEAFF. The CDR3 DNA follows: TGTGCCAGCAGTCCGGCGGGGGTTGGCACTGAAGCTTTCTTT.

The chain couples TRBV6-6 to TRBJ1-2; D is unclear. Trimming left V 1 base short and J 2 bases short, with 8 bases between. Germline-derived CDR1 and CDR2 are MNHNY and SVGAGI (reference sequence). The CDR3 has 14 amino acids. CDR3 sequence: CASSYLGRNYGYTF. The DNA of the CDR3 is TGTGCCAGCAGTTACTTGGGGAGGAACTATGGCTACACCTTC.

The CDR3 reads CASSTPGGNQPQHF. The DNA for the CDR3 is TGTGCCAGCAGTACACCTGGGGGGAACCAGCCCCAGCATTTT. The chain has TRBV7-2 and TRBJ1-5, with D perhaps TRBD1 (5 bases). The CDR3 extends over 14 amino acids. Trimming left V 6 bases short and J 7 bases short, with 16 bases between. Per the germline V gene, CDR1 is SGHTA and CDR2 is FQGNSA. The whole variable domain, filled in from reference TRBV7-2 and TRBJ1-5, reads GAGVSQSPSNKVTEKGKDVELRCDPISGHTALYWYRQSLGQGLEFLIYFQGNSAPDKSGLPSDRFSAERTGGSVSTLTIQRTQQEDSAVYLCASSTPGGNQPQHFGDGTRLSIL.

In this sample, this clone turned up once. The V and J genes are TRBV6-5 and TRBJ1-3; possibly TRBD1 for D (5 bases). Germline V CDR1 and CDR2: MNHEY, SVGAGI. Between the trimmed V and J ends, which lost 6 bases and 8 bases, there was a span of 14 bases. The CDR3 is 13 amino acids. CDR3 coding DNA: TGTGCCAGCAGGGCTGCGGGGGGGGACACCATATATTTT. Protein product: CASRAAGGDTIYF.

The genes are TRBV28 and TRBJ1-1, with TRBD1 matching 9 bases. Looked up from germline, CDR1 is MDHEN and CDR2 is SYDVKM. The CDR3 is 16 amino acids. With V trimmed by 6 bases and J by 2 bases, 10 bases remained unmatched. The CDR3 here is CASSLDRGHTNTEAFF. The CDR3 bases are TGTGCCAGCAGCTTGGACAGGGGCCATACAAACACTGAAGCTTTCTTT.

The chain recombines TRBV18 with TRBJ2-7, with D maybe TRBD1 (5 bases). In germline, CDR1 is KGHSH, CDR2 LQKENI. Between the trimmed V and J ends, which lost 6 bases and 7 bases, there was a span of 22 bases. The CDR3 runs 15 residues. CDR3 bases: TGTGCCAGCTCTAGGGGTGGTTCAGGGTCTGGTGAGCAGTACTTC. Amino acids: CASSRGGSGSGEQYF.

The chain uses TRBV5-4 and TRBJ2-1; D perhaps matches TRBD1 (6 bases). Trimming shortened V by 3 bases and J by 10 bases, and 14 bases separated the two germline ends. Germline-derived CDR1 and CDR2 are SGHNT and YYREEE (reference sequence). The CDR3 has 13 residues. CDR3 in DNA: TGTGCCAGCAGCTCCTTCGGTCAGGGGGAGCAGTTCTTC. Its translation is CASSSFGQGEQFF.

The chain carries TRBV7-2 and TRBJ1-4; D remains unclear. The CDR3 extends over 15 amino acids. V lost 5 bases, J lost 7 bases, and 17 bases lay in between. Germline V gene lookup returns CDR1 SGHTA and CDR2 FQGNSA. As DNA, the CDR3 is TGTGCCAGCAGCCCCCTTGGGCAGATTAGTGAAAAACTGTTTTTT. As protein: CASSPLGQISEKLFF. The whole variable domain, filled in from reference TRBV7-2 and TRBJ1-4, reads GAGVSQSPSNKVTEKGKDVELRCDPISGHTALYWYRQSLGQGLEFLIYFQGNSAPDKSGLPSDRFSAERTGGSVSTLTIQRTQQEDSAVYLCASSPLGQISEKLFFGSGTQLSVL.

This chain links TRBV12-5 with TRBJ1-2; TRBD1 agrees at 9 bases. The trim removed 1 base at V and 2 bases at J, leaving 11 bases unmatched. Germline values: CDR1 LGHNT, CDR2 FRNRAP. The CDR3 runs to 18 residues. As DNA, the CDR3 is TGTGCTAGTGGTTTGGAATTGACAGGGACAGGGAGAAACTATGGCTACACCTTC. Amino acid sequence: CASGLELTGTGRNYGYTF.